This T cell receptor beta chain is drawn from a study of response to subunit inactivated influenza vaccine. TCRdb reanalysed the RT-PCR reads using MiXCR and keeps one entry per CDR3 protein. The sample holds 530,000 or so distinct CDR3 sequences, roughly 27% seen once. The CDR3 totals 15 residues. V lost 4 bases to trimming and J lost 8 bases, with 16 bases between them. Germline lookup yields CDR1 SGHRS and CDR2 YFSETQ. The input for sequencing was CD4+ T cells sorted from PBMCs, taken around 5 days after vaccination. The TCR sequence derives from a man aged 45-60 years who received an inactivated influenza vaccine. The chain couples TRBV5-1 to TRBJ1-6, with D unclear. The CDR3 DNA reads as TGCGCCAGCAGCCCGGCCGGTGTCCGGGATTCACCCCTCCACTTT. Its protein is CASSPAGVRDSPLHF. The full variable domain, in which reference TRBV5-1 and TRBJ1-6 provide the parts outside the CDR3, is KAGVTQTPRYLIKTRGQQVTLSCSPISGHRSVSWYQQTPGQGLQFLFEYFSETQRNKGNFPGRFSGRQFSNSRSEMNVSTLELGDSALYLCASSPAGVRDSPLHFGNGTRLTVT.